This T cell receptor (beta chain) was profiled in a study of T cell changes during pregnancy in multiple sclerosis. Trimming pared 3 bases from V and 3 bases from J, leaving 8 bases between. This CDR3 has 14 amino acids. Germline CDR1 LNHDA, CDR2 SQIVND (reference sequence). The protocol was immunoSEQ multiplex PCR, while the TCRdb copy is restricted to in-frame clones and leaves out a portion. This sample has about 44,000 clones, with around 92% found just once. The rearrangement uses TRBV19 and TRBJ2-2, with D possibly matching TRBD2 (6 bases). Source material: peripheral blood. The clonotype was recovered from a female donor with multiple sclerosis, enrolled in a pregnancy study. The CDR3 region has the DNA TGTGCCAGTAGTATGGGGGGAGACACCGGGGAGCTGTTTTTT. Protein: CASSMGGDTGELFF.